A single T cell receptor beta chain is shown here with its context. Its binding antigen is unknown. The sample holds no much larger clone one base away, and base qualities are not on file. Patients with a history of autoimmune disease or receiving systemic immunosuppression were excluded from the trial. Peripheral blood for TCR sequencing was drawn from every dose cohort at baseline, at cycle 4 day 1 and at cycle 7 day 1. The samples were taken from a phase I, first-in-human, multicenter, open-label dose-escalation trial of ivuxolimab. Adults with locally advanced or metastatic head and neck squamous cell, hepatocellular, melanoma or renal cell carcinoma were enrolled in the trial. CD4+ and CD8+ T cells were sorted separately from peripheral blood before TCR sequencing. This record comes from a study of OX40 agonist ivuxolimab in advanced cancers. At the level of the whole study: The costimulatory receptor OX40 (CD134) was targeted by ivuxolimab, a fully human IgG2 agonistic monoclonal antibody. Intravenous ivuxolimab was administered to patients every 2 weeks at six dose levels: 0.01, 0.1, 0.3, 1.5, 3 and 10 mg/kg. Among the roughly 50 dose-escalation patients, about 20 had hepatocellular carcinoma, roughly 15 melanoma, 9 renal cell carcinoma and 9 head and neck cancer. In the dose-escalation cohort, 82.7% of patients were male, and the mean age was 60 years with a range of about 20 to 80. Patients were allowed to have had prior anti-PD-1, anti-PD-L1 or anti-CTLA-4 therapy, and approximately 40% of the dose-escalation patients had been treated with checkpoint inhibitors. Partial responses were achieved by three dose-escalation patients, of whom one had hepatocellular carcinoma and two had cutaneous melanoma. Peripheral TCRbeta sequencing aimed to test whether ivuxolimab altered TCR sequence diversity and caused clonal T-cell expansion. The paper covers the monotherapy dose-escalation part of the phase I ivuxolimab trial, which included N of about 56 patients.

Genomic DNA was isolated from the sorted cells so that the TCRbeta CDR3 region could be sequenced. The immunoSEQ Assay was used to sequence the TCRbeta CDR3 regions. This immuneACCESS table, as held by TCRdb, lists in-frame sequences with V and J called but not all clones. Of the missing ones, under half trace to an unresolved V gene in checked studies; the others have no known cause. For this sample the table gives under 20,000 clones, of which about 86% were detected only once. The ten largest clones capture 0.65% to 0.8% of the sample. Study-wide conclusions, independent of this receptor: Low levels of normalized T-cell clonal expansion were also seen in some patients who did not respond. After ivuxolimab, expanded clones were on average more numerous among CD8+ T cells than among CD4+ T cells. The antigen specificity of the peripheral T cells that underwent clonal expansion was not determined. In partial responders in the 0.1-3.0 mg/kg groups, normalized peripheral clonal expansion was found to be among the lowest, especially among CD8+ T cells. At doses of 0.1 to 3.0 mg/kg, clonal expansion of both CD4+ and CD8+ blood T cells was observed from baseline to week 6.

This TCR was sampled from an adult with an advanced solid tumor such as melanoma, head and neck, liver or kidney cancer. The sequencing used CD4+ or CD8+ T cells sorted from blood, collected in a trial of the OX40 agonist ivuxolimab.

The CDR3 reads CASSSHGGLYTF. The DNA sequence reads TGTGCCAGCAGCTCTCATGGGGGACTCTACACCTTC. The chain is made from TRBV5-5 and TRBJ1-2, with TRBD1 perhaps the D gene, on 5 matching bases. CDR1 and CDR2 are read off the germline V gene (reference sequence) as SGHKS and YYEKEE. Reading from cysteine to phenylalanine, the CDR3 counts 12 amino acids. The sequence is cut down to CDR3 DNA, 36 bases in frame from base 1. Trimming at the junction amounts to 3 bases on V and 10 bases on J, and the germline ends lie 13 bases apart.